Reported below is one T cell receptor beta chain. This entry is derived from a study of technical replicates of blood from a handful of donors. Germline V gives CDR1 MNHEY, CDR2 SVGAGI. The CDR3 sequence is 15 residues long. V was shortened by 9 bases and J by 3 bases, with 20 bases between the two germline ends. TCRdb's table, derived via immunoSEQ multiplex PCR, lists solely in-frame clones and lacks some. The data hold 65,000 to 75,000 clones, with approximately 84% observed a single time. Sequencing used PBMCs. This clonotype was obtained from a human donor in good health. Some clones in this sample may be carry-over from other donors' samples. The V gene is TRBV6-5, the J gene TRBJ1-1, with a tentative D call TRBD1 (5 bases). The CDR3 coding sequence is TGTGCCAGTTACAGATTCGGGGGGTTGGACACTGAAGCTTTCTTT. This encodes CASYRFGGLDTEAFF.